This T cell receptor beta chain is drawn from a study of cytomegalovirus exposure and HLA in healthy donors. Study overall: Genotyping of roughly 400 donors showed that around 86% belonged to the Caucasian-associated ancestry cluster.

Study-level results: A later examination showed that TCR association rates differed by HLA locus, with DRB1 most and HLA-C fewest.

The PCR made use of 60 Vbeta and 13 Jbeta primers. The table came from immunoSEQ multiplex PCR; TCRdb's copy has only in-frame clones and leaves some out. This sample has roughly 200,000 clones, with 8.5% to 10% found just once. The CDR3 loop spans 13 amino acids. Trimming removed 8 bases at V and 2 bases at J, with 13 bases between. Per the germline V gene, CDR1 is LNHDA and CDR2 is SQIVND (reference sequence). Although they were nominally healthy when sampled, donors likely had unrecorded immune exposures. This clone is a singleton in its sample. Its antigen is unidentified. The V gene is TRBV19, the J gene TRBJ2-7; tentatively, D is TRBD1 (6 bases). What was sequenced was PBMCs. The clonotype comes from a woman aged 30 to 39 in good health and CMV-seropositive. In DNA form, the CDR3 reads TGTGCCAGTCGACCGACAGGAGCCTACGAGCAGTACTTC. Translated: CASRPTGAYEQYF.